The 21 T cell receptor beta chains in this list originate from one sample, sequenced in a study of T cell clonality in common variable immunodeficiency. Profiled with immunoSEQ multiplex PCR; TCRdb holds only in-frame clones, not every one. Altogether about 19,000 clones were found in the sample, and no singletons occur. Their antigen targets remain unknown. Study conclusions and caveats: In common variable immunodeficiency, TCR beta chains reportedly carried fewer deletions and N-nucleotide insertions.

The sample taken for sequencing was peripheral blood mononuclear cells. The receptors stem from a human donor with common variable immunodeficiency.

This clone was seen many times. The read comes to an end 3 residues before the CDR3 does, leaving the germline J gene to fill in the end. The chain links TRBV19 to TRBJ1-5; D not certain. Germline V CDR1 and CDR2: LNHDA, SQIVND (reference sequence). V gave up 1 base and J gave up 6 bases, with 4 bases separating them. CDR3 size: 12 residues. The DNA read from the CDR3 is TGTGCCAGTAGTATAGGAGGTCAGCCC. Amino acid sequence: CASSIGGQP. The CDR3, in full, reads CASSIGGQPQHF.

This clone was seen at least ten times. The read terminates 3 residues ahead of where the CDR3 ends, so the germline J gene completes it. The V gene is TRBV19, the J gene TRBJ2-1; 12 bases line up with TRBD2. The V and J ends lost 4 bases and 3 bases, in that order; junction bases with no gene match: 7. Germline V gene data show CDR1 as LNHDA and CDR2 as SQIVND (reference sequence). This CDR3 region has 17 residues. CDR3 bases read: TGTGCCAGTAGTAGACTAGCGGGAGATACTATCTACAATGAG. Its protein is CASSRLAGDTIYNE. The CDR3 in its entirety is CASSRLAGDTIYNEQFF.

This clone showed up many times. Coverage ceases 3 residues before the CDR3 finishes, and the germline J gene fills in the end. This chain links TRBV11-3 with TRBJ1-1, with D perhaps matching TRBD1 (6 bases). Trimming left V 5 bases short and J 2 bases short, with 12 bases between. Germline V gene sequence: CDR1 SGHNT, CDR2 YENEEA. The CDR3 consists of 14 residues. CDR3 protein: CASSPGGRNTEAFF. The CDR3 DNA, read in part, is TGTGCCAGCAGCCCCGGGGGGCGAAACACTGAA.

This clone was recorded at least ten times. The read ends 3 residues early relative to the CDR3; the germline J gene fills the gap. The V gene is TRBV19, the J gene TRBJ1-2; 9 bases fit TRBD1. This CDR3 spans 15 amino acids. Germline CDR1 reads LNHDA; CDR2 reads SQIVND (reference sequence). The V and J ends lost 5 bases and 6 bases, in that order; junction bases with no gene match: 10. The CDR3 sequence is CASSSPGTGTNGYTF. The DNA read from the CDR3 is TGTGCCAGTAGTTCACCAGGGACAGGGACGAATGGC. Full variable domain (outside the CDR3, taken from reference TRBV19 and TRBJ1-2): DGGITQSPKYLFRKEGQNVTLSCEQNLNHDAMYWYRQDPGQGLRLIYYSQIVNDFQKGDIAEGYSVSREKKESFPLTVTSAQKNPTAFYLCASSSPGTGTNGYTFGSGTRLTVV.

This clone was found many times. The read terminates 3 residues ahead of where the CDR3 ends, so the germline J gene completes it. The rearrangement links TRBV27 to TRBJ2-1; D might be TRBD1 (6 bases). V shed 3 bases and J shed 2 bases, with 11 bases lying between them. The germline V gene encodes CDR1 MNHEY and CDR2 SMNVEV (reference sequence). The CDR3 totals 15 residues. The sequenced CDR3 bases are TGTGCCAGCAGTTTGTTCAGGGGCCCCTACAATGAG. Translated, it gives CASSLFRGPYNE. The whole CDR3 protein is CASSLFRGPYNEQFF.

This clone was seen more than once but under ten times. The read gets to within 3 residues of the CDR3 end, and the germline J gene fills in the rest. The chain has TRBV20-1 and TRBJ1-5; possibly TRBD1 for D (5 bases). The CDR3 has 13 residues. From germline, CDR1 is DFQATT and CDR2 SNEGSKA (reference sequence). Between the trimmed V and J ends, which lost 7 bases and 2 bases, there was a span of 12 bases. The DNA read from the CDR3 is TGCAGTGTAAAGCCCAGGGGCAATCAGCCC. It codes for CSVKPRGNQP. The CDR3, in full, reads CSVKPRGNQPQHF.

This clone was seen a few times. The read ends 3 residues before the CDR3 terminus; that terminus is restored from the germline J gene. This chain connects TRBV30 to TRBJ1-2, with D unclear. V shed 0 bases and J shed 5 bases, with 7 bases lying between them. CDR1 and CDR2 from the germline V gene are GTSNPN and SVGIG (reference sequence). This CDR3 has 12 amino acids. Incomplete CDR3 DNA: TGTGCCTGGAGTGTACAGTTGTATGGC. Encoded protein: CAWSVQLYG. The entire CDR3 sequence reads CAWSVQLYGYTF.

This clone has at least ten counts. The read stops 3 residues short of the end of the CDR3; the missing end is completed from the germline J gene. J is TRBJ1-2 and V is TRBV6-2 or TRBV6-3; possibly TRBD1 for D (6 bases). V shed 7 bases and J shed 3 bases, with 21 bases lying between them. The CDR3 spans 16 residues. Per germline, CDR1 MNHEY and CDR2 SVGEGT. The covered CDR3 bases are TGTGCCAGCACCCCCGTGGTGTTGGGGGCTGACTATGGC. It specifies CASTPVVLGADYG. The full CDR3 is CASTPVVLGADYGYTF.

This clone has only a few counts. The missing CDR3 end, 3 residues past where the read stops, is filled in from the germline J gene. The V gene is TRBV7-3, the J gene TRBJ2-3, with 9 nucleotides matching TRBD1. J was trimmed by 4 bases and V by 5 bases; bases with no gene match: 7. Germline V gene lookup returns CDR1 SGHTA and CDR2 FQGTGA. This CDR3 contains 15 residues. Here the CDR3 reads CASSQGQGSADTQYF. Incomplete CDR3 DNA: TGTGCCAGCAGCCAAGGACAGGGGAGCGCAGATACG.

This clone occurred a few times. The CDR3 end falls 3 residues outside the read, so it is completed with the germline J gene. The V and J genes are TRBV11-2 and TRBJ1-1, with D possibly being TRBD1 (5 bases). Germline V gives CDR1 SGHAT, CDR2 FQNNGV. There are 12 residues in the CDR3. The CDR3 here is CASSTRTGVAFF. CDR3 DNA (partial): TGTGCCAGCAGCACTAGGACGGGGGTT.

This clone has at least ten counts. The read ends 3 residues shy of where the CDR3 ends; the end is completed using the germline J gene. The rearrangement joins TRBV18 to TRBJ2-5; D is perhaps TRBD1 (6 bases). V shed 4 bases and J shed 3 bases, with 12 bases lying between them. Germline V gives CDR1 KGHSH, CDR2 LQKENI. The length of the CDR3 is 14 residues. The chain's CDR3 is CASSRDQGKETQYF. The covered CDR3 bases are TGTGCCAGCTCACGGGACCAGGGGAAAGAGACC.

This clone was seen at least ten times. The CDR3 goes on 3 residues after the read ends, and that part is filled in from the germline J gene. The chain combines TRBV6-2 or TRBV6-3 with TRBJ1-1, with D possibly being TRBD1 (6 bases). The CDR3 is made up of 15 amino acids. V gave up 7 bases and J gave up 7 bases, with 22 bases separating them. Germline lookup yields CDR1 MNHEY and CDR2 SVGEGT. The CDR3 protein is CASTRPTGKGGEAFF. The DNA read from the CDR3 is TGTGCCAGCACTAGACCTACAGGGAAGGGTGGTGAA.

On this clone itself: The sequence runs out 3 residues before the end of the CDR3; the remainder is reconstructed from the germline J gene. The chain couples TRBV6-4 to TRBJ1-2; the D gene is possibly TRBD1 (6 bases). This CDR3 is 12 amino acids long. CDR1 is MRHNA and CDR2 is SNTAGT in the germline V gene. V lost 5 bases and J 2 bases, leaving 6 bases between the germline ends. CDR3 bases read: TGTGCCAGCAGTCAGGGGAACTATGGC. Its translation is CASSQGNYG. The full CDR3 sequence reads CASSQGNYGYTF.

Only a few counts were recorded for this clone. Coverage ceases 3 residues before the CDR3 finishes, and the germline J gene fills in the end. This rearrangement joins TRBV7-3 to TRBJ2-3; 10 bases fit TRBD1. Per germline, CDR1 SGHTA and CDR2 FQGTGA. The V segment lost 5 bases and the J segment 2 bases; nucleotides outside the gene matches: 4. The CDR3 covers 15 residues. This chain's CDR3 is CASSLGTGATDTQYF. The sequenced part of the CDR3 DNA is TGTGCCAGCAGCCTCGGGACAGGGGCCACAGATACG.

The CDR3 sequence is CASSIAPNSNQPQHF. The CDR3 bases that were read are TGTGCCAGTAGTATAGCCCCAAATAGCAATCAGCCC. The genes are TRBV19 and TRBJ1-5; D is uncertain. Read data end 3 residues before the CDR3 end; the end is taken from the germline J gene. Germline values: CDR1 LNHDA, CDR2 SQIVND (reference sequence). V gave up 1 base and J gave up 0 bases, with 7 bases separating them. The CDR3 is 15 amino acids.

Only a few counts were recorded for this clone. The read halts 3 residues ahead of the CDR3 end, with the missing end drawn from the germline J gene. V is TRBV7-6 and J is TRBJ1-5, with D tentatively TRBD1 (6 bases). Germline values: CDR1 SGHVS, CDR2 FNYEAQ. The germline V and J ends were trimmed by 2 bases and 4 bases, with 9 bases remaining between them. The CDR3 loop spans 14 amino acids. Incomplete CDR3 DNA: TGTGCCAGCAGCTTATTCCAGGGGAATCAGCCC. Amino acid sequence: CASSLFQGNQP. The whole CDR3 protein is CASSLFQGNQPQHF.

This clone was observed at least ten times. The read terminates 3 residues ahead of where the CDR3 ends, so the germline J gene completes it. V and J are TRBV6-2 or TRBV6-3 and TRBJ2-7; D gene ambiguous. The CDR3 is 15 residues long. CDR1 is MNHEY and CDR2 is SVGEGT in the germline V gene. The V gene lost 0 bases and the J gene lost 0 bases, with 9 bases spanning the gap. CDR3: CASSYSFGGSYEQYF. Incomplete CDR3 DNA: TGTGCCAGCAGTTACTCGTTCGGCGGCTCCTACGAG.

At least ten counts were recorded for this clone. With the read ending 3 residues before the CDR3 end, the germline J gene is used to fill in that end. The rearrangement links TRBV29-1 to TRBJ1-1, with D uncertain. V lost 6 bases and J lost 0, with 8 bases in between. CDR1 and CDR2 (germline): SQVTM, ANQGSEA. This CDR3 comprises 12 residues. The CDR3: CSVNRVNTEAFF. The DNA read from the CDR3 is TGCAGCGTCAATCGGGTGAACACTGAA.

This clone was seen at least ten times. The read is 3 residues too short to cover the CDR3 end, so that end is filled in from the germline J gene. V is TRBV6-1 and J is TRBJ1-1; the D gene is possibly TRBD1 (5 bases). V lost 0 bases, J lost 1 base, and 15 bases lay in between. The germline V gene encodes CDR1 MNHNS and CDR2 SASEGT. The CDR3 covers 17 residues. The CDR3 loop reads CASSEALFVQGNTEAFF. The CDR3 bases that were read are TGTGCCAGCAGTGAAGCGCTCTTCGTCCAGGGGAACACTGAA.

This clone was recorded at least ten times. With the read ending 3 residues before the CDR3 end, the germline J gene is used to fill in that end. The V gene is TRBV13, the J gene TRBJ1-1; 9 bases are shared with TRBD1. The CDR3 covers 16 residues. Germline assignment: CDR1 PRHDT and CDR2 FYEKMQ (reference sequence). Germline trimming cut 4 bases from V and 0 bases from J; bases unmatched to any gene: 6. The CDR3 is CASSYRQGVMNTEAFF. CDR3 DNA (partial): TGTGCCAGCAGCTATAGACAGGGGGTTATGAACACTGAA.

This clone was seen ten or more times. The read ends 3 residues early relative to the CDR3; the germline J gene fills the gap. This chain connects TRBV20-1 to TRBJ2-1; D may match TRBD1 or TRBD2 (6 bases each). The CDR3 contains 14 residues. Germline lookup yields CDR1 DFQATT and CDR2 SNEGSKA (reference sequence). The V end lost 1 base, the J end lost 6 bases, and 13 bases lay between the germline ends. The chain's CDR3 is CSARAPGGGNEQFF. Partial CDR3 DNA: TGCAGTGCTAGAGCCCCAGGAGGGGGCAATGAG.